The 11 T cell receptor beta chains reported below all come from one sample, sequenced in a study of Graves' ophthalmopathy and Graves' hyperthyroidism. Amplification of the TCR beta CDR3 regions used RNA transcripts (as template). Scientists carried out first-round RT-PCR using HTBI primers and then a second-round multiplex PCR. TCRdb reprocessed the multiplex PCR reads with MiXCR, giving one entry per CDR3 protein. The table shows around 1,000,000 distinct CDR3 sequences, with about 40% occurring only once. Source material: peripheral blood or thyroid tissue (not recorded which). All receptors come from an adult man with Graves' hyperthyroidism.

This clonotype was observed many times. The chain uses TRBV20-1 and TRBJ1-2; D call uncertain. The V end was cut by 1 base, the J end by 5 bases, with 8 bases between. Per the germline V gene, CDR1 is DFQATT and CDR2 is SNEGSKA (reference sequence). This CDR3 is built from 12 residues. The CDR3 DNA reads as TGCAGTGCTAGAGTGTCGGGGTATGGCTACACCTTC. Its translation: CSARVSGYGYTF.

As for this clonotype: Given the absence of the conserved phenylalanine or tryptophan at the CDR3 end, a read error is likely. The rearrangement links TRBV27 to TRBJ1-5; D remains ambiguous. The CDR3 covers 15 residues. The ends were cut back, 5 bases at V and 3 bases at J, with 14 bases in the middle. Germline V CDR1 and CDR2: MNHEY, SMNVEV (reference sequence). Written as DNA, the CDR3 is TGTGCCAGCAGTCCGCACCCGGGGAACAATCAGCCCCAGCATCTT. Its translation: CASSPHPGNNQPQHL.

The chain recombines TRBV15 with TRBJ2-7; D ambiguous. CDR1 and CDR2 from the germline V gene are LNHNV and YYDKDF (reference sequence). The CDR3 loop spans 14 amino acids. Trimming removed 3 bases from V and 6 bases from J, with 15 bases in between. CDR3: CATSSSGLRIEQYF. The CDR3 coding sequence is TGTGCCACCAGCAGCTCGGGCTTGCGGATCGAGCAGTACTTC.

This clonotype was detected many times. The chain combines TRBV11-1 with TRBJ1-6; no firm D call. CDR1 is SGHAT, CDR2 FQDESV, per germline (reference sequence). The ends were cut back, 3 bases at V and 5 bases at J, with 14 bases in the middle. CDR3 length equals 16 residues. The CDR3 nucleotides are TGTGCCAGCAGCTTGTTCGCCCGGGGAGATAATTCACCCCTCCACTTT. Translated, it gives CASSLFARGDNSPLHF.

This clonotype was seen repeatedly, ten times or more. This chain uses TRBV20-1 with TRBJ1-2; possible D gene TRBD1, 5 bases. V gave up 5 bases and J gave up 4 bases, with 11 bases separating them. CDR1 and CDR2 (germline): DFQATT, SNEGSKA (reference sequence). The CDR3 has 12 amino acids. The CDR3, as DNA: TGCAGTGCTTCTCGGGGGAGCTATGGCTACACCTTC. Translation gives CSASRGSYGYTF.

The chain has TRBV7-8 and TRBJ1-1, with D perhaps matching TRBD1 (6 bases). The CDR3 contains 12 residues. Per the germline V gene, CDR1 is SGHVS and CDR2 is FQNEAQ. The V gene lost 5 bases and the J gene lost 11 bases, with 15 bases spanning the gap. The CDR3 region is CASSQLGQGAFF. CDR3 DNA: TGTGCCAGCAGCCAACTGGGCCAGGGGGCTTTCTTT.

This clonotype was seen a few times. The CDR3 DNA reads TGCGCCAGCAGCGCTAGCGGGAATCGGTACTTC. As protein: CASSASGNRYF. This chain joins TRBV5-1 and TRBJ2-7, with 9 bases identical to TRBD2. Germline assignment: CDR1 SGHRS and CDR2 YFSETQ. This CDR3 is 11 amino acids long. V gave up 4 bases and J gave up 12 bases; unmatched junction bases: 5.

Regarding this clonotype: At one boundary the junction diverges from the germline segment, which might be a read error. The chain has TRBV5-1 and TRBJ2-7; tentative D call: TRBD1 (6 bases). CDR3 length equals 15 residues. Germline CDR1 SGHRS, CDR2 YFSETQ. The DNA for the CDR3 is TGTGCCAGCAGCTTAAACCGGGACACCTACTACGAGCAGTACTTC. The encoded protein is CASSLNRDTYYEQYF. Full variable domain (missing parts from reference TRBV5-1 and TRBJ2-7): KAGVTQTPRYLIKTRGQQVTLSCSPISGHRSVSWYQQTPGQGLQFLFEYFSETQRNKGNFPGRFSGRQFSNSRSEMNVSTLELGDSALYLCASSLNRDTYYEQYFGPGTRLTVT.

The chain carries TRBV19 and TRBJ1-1, with 8 positions matching TRBD1. V gave up 8 bases and J gave up 6 bases; unmatched junction bases: 11. Germline CDR1 is LNHDA and CDR2 is SQIVND (reference sequence). The CDR3 totals 14 residues. The CDR3 sequence is CASGGTGQGSEAFF. In DNA, the CDR3 is TGTGCCAGTGGAGGGACAGGTCAGGGCTCTGAAGCTTTCTTT.

The chain employs TRBV7-2 and TRBJ1-3; D not certain. The CDR3 has 13 residues. Germline CDR1 SGHTA, CDR2 FQGNSA. The germline V and J ends were trimmed by 9 bases and 4 bases, with 13 bases remaining between them. The CDR3 sequence: CARESSDGNTIYF. DNA for the CDR3: TGTGCCAGGGAGAGCTCTGACGGAAACACCATATATTTT.

Remarks on this clonotype: This clone may be a read error of a much larger clone one base away. Given the absence of the conserved phenylalanine or tryptophan at the CDR3 end, a read error is likely. The rearrangement links TRBV20-1 to TRBJ2-7; D gene unclear. The CDR3 sequence is 13 residues long. Between the trimmed V and J ends, which lost 3 bases and 2 bases, there was a span of 11 bases. Germline V gene lookup returns CDR1 DFQATT and CDR2 SNEGSKA (reference sequence). The CDR3 DNA follows: TGCAGTGCTAGGTCAGCACTTGCCTACGAGCAGTACCTC. It codes for CSARSALAYEQYL.